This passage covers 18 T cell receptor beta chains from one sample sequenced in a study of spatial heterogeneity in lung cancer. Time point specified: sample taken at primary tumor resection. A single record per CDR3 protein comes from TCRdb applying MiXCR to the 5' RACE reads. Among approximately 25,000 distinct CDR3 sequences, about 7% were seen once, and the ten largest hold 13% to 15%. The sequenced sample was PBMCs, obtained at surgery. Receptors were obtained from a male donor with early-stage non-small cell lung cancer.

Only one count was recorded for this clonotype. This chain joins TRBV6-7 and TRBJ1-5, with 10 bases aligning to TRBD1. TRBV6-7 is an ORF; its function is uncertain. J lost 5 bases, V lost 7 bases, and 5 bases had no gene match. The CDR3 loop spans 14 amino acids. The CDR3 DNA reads TGTGCCAGCAAGCTGGACAGGGGGGATCAGCCCCAGCATTTT. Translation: CASKLDRGDQPQHF.

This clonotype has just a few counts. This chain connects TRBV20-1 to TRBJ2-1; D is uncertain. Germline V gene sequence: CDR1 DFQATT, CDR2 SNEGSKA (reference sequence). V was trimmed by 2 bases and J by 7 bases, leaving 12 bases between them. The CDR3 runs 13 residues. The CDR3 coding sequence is TGCAGTGCTAGACGAGGTTCGGCGAATGAGCAGTTCTTC. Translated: CSARRGSANEQFF.

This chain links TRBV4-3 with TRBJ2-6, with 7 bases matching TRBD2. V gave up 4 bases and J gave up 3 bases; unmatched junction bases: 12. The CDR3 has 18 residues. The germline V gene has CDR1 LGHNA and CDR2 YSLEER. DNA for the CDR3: TGCGCCAGCAGCCCATCATGGGAGGGATATTTTGGGGCCAACGTCCTGACTTTC. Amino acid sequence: CASSPSWEGYFGANVLTF.

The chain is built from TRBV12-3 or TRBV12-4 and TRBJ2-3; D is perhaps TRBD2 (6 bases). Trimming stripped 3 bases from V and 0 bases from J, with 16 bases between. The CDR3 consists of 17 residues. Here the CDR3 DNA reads TGTGCCAGCAGTTTGTGGGGAGTAGCGGAAAGCACAGATACGCAGTATTTT. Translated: CASSLWGVAESTDTQYF.

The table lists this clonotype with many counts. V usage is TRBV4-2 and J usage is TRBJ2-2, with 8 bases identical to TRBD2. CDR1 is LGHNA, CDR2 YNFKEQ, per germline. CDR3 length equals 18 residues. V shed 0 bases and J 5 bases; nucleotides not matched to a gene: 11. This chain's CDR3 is CASSQDYGTSGLTGELFF. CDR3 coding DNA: TGTGCCAGCAGCCAAGATTATGGCACTAGCGGATTGACCGGGGAGCTGTTTTTT.

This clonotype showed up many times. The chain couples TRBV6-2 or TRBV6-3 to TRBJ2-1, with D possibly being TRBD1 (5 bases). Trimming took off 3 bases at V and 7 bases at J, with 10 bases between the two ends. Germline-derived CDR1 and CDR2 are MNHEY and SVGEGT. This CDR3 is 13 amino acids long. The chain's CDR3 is CASSYTAGNEQFF. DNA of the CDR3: TGTGCCAGCAGTTATACTGCAGGGAATGAGCAGTTCTTC.

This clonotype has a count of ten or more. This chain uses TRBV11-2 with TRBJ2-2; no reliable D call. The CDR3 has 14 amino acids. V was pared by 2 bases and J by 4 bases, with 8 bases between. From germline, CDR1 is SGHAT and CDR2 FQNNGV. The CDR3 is CASSLTDGTGELFF. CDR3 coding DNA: TGTGCCAGCAGCTTAACGGACGGCACCGGGGAGCTGTTTTTT.

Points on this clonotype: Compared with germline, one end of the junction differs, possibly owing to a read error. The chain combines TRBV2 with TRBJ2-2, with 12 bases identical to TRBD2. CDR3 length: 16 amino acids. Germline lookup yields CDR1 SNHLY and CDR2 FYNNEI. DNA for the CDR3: TGTGCCAACAGTGAGCGGACTAGCGGGATGGCCGGGGAGCTGTTTTTT. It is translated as CANSERTSGMAGELFF.

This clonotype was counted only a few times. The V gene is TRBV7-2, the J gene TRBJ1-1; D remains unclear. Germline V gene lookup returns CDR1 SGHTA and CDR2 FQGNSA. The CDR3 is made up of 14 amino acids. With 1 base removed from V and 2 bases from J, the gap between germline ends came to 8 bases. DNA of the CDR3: TGTGCCAGCAGCTTAGTAGGATCAAACACTGAAGCTTTCTTT. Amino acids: CASSLVGSNTEAFF.

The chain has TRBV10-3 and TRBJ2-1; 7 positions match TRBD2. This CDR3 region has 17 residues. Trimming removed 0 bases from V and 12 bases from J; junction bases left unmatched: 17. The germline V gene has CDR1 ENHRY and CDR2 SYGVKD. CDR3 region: CAISESILGGTRSGQFF. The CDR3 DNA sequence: TGTGCCATCAGTGAGTCGATCCTGGGGGGGACGCGGTCAGGGCAGTTCTTC.

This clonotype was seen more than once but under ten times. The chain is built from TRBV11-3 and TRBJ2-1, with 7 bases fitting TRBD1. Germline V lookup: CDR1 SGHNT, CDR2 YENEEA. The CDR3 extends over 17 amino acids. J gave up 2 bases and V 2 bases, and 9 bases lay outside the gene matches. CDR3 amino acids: CASSLRTQGFAYNEQFF. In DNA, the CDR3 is TGTGCCAGCAGCTTACGGACACAGGGGTTTGCCTACAATGAGCAGTTCTTC.

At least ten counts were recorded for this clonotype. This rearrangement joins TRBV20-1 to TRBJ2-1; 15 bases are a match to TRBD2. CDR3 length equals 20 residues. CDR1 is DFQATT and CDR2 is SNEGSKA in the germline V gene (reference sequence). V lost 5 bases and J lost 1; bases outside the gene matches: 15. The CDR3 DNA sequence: TGCAGTGCTCCCGATCCCGGACTAGCGGGAGGGGCGAGGTCCTACAATGAGCAGTTCTTC. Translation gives CSAPDPGLAGGARSYNEQFF.

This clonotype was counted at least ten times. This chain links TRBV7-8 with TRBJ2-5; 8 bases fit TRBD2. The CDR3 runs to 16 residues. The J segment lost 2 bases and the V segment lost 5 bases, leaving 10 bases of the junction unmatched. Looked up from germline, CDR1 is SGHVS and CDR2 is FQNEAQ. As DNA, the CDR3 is TGTGCCAGCAGCCCCCCGCTGCGGGAGGCACAAGAGACCCAGTACTTC. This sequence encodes CASSPPLREAQETQYF.

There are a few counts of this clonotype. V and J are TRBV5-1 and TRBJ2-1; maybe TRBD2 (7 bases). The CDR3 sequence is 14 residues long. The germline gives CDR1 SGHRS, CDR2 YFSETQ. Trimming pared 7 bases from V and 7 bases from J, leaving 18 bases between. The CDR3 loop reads CASWPMGGHNEQFF. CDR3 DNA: TGCGCCAGCTGGCCCATGGGGGGGCATAATGAGCAGTTCTTC.

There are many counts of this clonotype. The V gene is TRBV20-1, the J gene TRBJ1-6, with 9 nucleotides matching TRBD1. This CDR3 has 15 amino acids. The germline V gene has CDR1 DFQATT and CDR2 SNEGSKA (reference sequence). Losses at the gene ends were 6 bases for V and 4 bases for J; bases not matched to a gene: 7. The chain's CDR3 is CSARPGQGYNSPLHF. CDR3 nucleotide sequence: TGCAGTGCGCGTCCGGGACAGGGATATAATTCACCCCTCCACTTT.

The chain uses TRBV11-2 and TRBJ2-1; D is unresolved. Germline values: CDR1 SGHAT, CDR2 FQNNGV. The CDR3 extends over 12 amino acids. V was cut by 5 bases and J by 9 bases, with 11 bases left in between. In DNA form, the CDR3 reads TGTGCCAGCAGCCGGTCCGGGCTTGAGCAGTTCTTC. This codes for CASSRSGLEQFF.

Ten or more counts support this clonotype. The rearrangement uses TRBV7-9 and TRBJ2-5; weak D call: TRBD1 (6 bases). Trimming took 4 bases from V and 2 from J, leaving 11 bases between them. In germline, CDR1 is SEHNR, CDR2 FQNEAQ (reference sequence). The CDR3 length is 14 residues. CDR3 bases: TGTGCCAGCAGCTCAGGGGTGTTACAAGAGACCCAGTACTTC. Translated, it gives CASSSGVLQETQYF.

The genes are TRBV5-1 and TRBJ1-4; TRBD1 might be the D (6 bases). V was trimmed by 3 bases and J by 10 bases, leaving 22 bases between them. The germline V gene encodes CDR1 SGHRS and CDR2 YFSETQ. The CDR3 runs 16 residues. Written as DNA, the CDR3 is TGCGCCAGCAGCTCCCGAGGGGGACAAGGGATCGGAAAACTGTTTTTT. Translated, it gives CASSSRGGQGIGKLFF.